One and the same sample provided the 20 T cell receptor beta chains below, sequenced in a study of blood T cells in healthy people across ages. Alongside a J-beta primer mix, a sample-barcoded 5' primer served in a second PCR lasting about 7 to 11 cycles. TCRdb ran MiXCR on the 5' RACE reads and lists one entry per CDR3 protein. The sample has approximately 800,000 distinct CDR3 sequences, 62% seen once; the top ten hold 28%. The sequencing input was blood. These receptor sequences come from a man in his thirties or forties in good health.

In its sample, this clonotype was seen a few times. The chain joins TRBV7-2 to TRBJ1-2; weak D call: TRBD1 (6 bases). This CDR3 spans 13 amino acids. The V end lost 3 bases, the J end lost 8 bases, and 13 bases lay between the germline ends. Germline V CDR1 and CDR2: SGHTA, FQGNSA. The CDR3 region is CASSFGQFIGYTF. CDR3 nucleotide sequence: TGTGCCAGCAGCTTTGGACAGTTTATAGGCTACACCTTC.

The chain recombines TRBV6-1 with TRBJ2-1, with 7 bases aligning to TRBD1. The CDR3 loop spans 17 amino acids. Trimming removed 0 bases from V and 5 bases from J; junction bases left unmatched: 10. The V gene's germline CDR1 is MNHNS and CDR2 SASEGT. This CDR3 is CASSEAHGGRGNNEQFF. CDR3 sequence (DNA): TGTGCCAGCAGTGAAGCTCATGGGGGCAGGGGGAACAATGAGCAGTTCTTC.

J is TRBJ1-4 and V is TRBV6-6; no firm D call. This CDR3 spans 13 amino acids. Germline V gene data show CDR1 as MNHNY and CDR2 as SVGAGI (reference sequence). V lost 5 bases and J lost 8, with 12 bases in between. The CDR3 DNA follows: TGTGCCAGCAGTGACGAGGCGGACGAAAAACTGTTTTTT. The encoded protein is CASSDEADEKLFF.

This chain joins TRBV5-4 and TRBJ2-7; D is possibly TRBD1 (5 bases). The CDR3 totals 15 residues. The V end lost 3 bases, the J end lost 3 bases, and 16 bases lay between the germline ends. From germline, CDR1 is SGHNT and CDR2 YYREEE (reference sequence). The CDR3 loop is CASSSPGLTNYEQYF. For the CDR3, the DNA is TGTGCCAGCAGCTCTCCAGGGCTTACCAACTACGAGCAGTACTTC.

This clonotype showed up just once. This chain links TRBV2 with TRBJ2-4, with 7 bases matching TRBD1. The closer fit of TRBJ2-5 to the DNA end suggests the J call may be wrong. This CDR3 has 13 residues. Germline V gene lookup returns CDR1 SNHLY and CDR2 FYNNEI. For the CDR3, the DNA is TGTGCCAGCATTACAGGGGTCCAAGAGACCCAGTACTTC. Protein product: CASITGVQETQYF.

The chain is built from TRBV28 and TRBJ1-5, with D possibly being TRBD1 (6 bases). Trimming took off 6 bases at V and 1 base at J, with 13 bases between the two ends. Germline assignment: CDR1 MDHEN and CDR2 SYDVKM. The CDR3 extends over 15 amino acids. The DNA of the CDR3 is TGTGCCAGCAGCCCCCCGGACAGAAGCAATCAGCCCCAGCATTTT. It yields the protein CASSPPDRSNQPQHF.

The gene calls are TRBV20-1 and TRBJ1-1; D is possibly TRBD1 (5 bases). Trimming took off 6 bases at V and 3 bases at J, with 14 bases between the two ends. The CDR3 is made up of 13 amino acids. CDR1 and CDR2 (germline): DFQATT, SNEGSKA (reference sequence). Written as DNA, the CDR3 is TGCAGTGCCCCGGCAGGGTATGACACTGAAGCTTTCTTT. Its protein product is CSAPAGYDTEAFF.

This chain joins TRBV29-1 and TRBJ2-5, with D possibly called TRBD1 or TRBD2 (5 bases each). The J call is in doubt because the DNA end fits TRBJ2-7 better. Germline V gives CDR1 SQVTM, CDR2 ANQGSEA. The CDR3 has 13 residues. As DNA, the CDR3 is TGCAGCGTCCCCGGGGCCCCGAGGGACGAGCAGTACTTC. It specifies CSVPGAPRDEQYF.

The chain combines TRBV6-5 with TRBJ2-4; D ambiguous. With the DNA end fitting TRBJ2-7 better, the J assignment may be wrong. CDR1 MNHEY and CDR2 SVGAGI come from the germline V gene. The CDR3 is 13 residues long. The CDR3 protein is CASSYSKQVEQYF. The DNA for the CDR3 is TGTGCCAGCAGTTACTCGAAGCAGGTCGAGCAGTACTTC.

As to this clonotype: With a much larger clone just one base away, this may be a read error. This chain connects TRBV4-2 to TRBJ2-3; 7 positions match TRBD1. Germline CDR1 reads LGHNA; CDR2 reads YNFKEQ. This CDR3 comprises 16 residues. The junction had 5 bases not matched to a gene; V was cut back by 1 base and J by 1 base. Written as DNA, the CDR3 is TGTGCCAGCAGCCAAGGACAGGGAACGGGCACAGATACGCAGTATTTT. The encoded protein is CASSQGQGTGTDTQYF.

The CDR3 DNA follows: TGCAGTGCCCCATTCCCAGGCTTTAACTATGGCTACACCTTC. Residues: CSAPFPGFNYGYTF. The V gene is TRBV20-1, the J gene TRBJ1-2; unclear D gene. The CDR3 loop spans 14 amino acids. Trimming removed 6 bases at V and 1 base at J, with 15 bases between. Looked up from germline, CDR1 is DFQATT and CDR2 is SNEGSKA (reference sequence).

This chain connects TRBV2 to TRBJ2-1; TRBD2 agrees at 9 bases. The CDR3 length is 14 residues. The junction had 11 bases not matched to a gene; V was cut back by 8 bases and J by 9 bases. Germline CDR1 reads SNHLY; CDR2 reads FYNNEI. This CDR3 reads CASSGLAGGSEQFF. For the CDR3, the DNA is TGTGCCAGCTCCGGACTGGCGGGGGGGAGTGAGCAGTTCTTC. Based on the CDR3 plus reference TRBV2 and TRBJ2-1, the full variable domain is EPEVTQTPSHQVTQMGQEVILRCVPISNHLYFYWYRQILGQKVEFLVSFYNNEISEKSEIFDDQFSVERPDGSNFTLKIRSTKLEDSAMYFCASSGLAGGSEQFFGPGTRLTVL.

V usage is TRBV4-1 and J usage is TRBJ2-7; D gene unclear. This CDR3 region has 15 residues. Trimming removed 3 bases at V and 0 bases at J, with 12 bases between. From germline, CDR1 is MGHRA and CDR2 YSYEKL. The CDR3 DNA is TGCGCCAGCAGCCATCAAGGGTCCAGCTCCTACGAGCAGTACTTC. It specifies CASSHQGSSSYEQYF.

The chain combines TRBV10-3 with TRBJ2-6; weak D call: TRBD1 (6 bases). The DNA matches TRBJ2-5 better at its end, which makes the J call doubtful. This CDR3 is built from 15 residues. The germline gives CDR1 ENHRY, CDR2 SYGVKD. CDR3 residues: CAIKGGPPGQETQYF. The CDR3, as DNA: TGTGCCATCAAAGGGGGACCGCCGGGCCAAGAGACCCAGTACTTC.

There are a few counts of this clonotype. CDR3 bases: TGTGCCTGGAGTGTAACCGGGACCTACAATGAGCAGTTCTTC. It yields the protein CAWSVTGTYNEQFF. The chain combines TRBV30 with TRBJ2-1; perhaps TRBD2 as D (5 bases). This CDR3 has 14 amino acids. Per germline, CDR1 GTSNPN and CDR2 SVGIG (reference sequence). V was pared by 0 bases and J by 2 bases, with 8 bases between. Together with reference TRBV30 and TRBJ2-1, the CDR3 gives the full variable domain: SQTIHQWPATLVQPVGSPLSLECTVEGTSNPNLYWYRQAAGRGLQLLFYSVGIGQISSEVPQNLSASRPQDRQFILSSKKLLLSDSGFYLCAWSVTGTYNEQFFGPGTRLTVL.

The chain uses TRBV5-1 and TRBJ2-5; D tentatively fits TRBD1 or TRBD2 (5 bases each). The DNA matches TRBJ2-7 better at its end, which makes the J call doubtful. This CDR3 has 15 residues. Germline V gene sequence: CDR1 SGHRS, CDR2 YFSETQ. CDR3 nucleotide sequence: TGCGCCAGCAGCTTGCGGGGCCCGCCGCCCTACGAGCAGTACTTC. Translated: CASSLRGPPPYEQYF.

CDR3: CASSQVRSSPLHF. DNA of the CDR3: TGCGCCAGCAGCCAAGTCCGGTCTTCACCCCTCCACTTT. The genes are TRBV4-3 and TRBJ1-6; D gene uncertain. The CDR3 covers 13 residues. Germline V lookup: CDR1 LGHNA, CDR2 YSLEER. V lost 1 base and J 9 bases, leaving 7 bases between the germline ends.

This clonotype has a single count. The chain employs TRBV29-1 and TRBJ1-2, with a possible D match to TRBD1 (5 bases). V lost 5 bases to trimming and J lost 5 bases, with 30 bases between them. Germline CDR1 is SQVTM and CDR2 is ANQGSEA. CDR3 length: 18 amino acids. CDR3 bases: TGCAGCGTTTGGGGAGGGGCCCGTAGCGAGCTAGGAGCATATGGCTACACCTTC. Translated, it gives CSVWGGARSELGAYGYTF.

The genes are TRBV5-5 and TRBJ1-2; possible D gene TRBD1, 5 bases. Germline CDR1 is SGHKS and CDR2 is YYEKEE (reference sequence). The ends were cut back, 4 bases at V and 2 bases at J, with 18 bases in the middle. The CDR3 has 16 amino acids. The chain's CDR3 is CASSPWTPQLNYGYTF. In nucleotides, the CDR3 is TGTGCCAGCAGCCCCTGGACACCACAGCTAAACTATGGCTACACCTTC.

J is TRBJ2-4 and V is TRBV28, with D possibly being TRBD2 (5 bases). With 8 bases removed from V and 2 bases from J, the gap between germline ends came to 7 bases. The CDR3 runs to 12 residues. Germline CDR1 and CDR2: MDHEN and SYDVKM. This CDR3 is CASGETKNIQYF. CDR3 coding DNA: TGTGCCAGCGGGGAGACCAAAAACATTCAGTACTTC.